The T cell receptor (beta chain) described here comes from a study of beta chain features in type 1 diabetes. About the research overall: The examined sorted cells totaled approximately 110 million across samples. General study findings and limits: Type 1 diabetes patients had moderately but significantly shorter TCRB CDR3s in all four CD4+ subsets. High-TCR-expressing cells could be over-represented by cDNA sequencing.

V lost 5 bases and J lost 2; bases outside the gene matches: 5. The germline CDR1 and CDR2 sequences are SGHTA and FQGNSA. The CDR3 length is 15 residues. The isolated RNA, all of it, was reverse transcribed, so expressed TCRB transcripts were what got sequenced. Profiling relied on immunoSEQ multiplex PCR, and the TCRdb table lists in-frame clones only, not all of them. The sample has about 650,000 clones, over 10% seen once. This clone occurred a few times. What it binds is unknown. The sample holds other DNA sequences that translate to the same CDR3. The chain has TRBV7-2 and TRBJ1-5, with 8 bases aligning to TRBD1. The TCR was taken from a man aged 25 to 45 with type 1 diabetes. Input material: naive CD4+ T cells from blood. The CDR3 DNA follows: TGTGCCAGCAGCCCCGGACAGGGAGGCAATCAGCCCCAGCATTTT. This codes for CASSPGQGGNQPQHF. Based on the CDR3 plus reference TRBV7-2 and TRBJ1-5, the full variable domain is GAGVSQSPSNKVTEKGKDVELRCDPISGHTALYWYRQSLGQGLEFLIYFQGNSAPDKSGLPSDRFSAERTGGSVSTLTIQRTQQEDSAVYLCASSPGQGGNQPQHFGDGTRLSIL.